A few counts support the clone carrying this T cell receptor (beta chain). Its antigen is unidentified. The data derive from a study of T cell responses to AZD1222 COVID-19 vaccine. Study-wide results and caveats: The breadth and depth of Spike-specific TCRs increased once two AZD1222 doses had been given. Repertoire collection took place solely once the T cell response had peaked.

Clones were sequenced by immunoSEQ multiplex PCR, and TCRdb holds only the in-frame ones, with some missing. The repertoire holds more than 75,000 clones, with roughly 90% as singletons. The CDR3 consists of 14 residues. The V and J ends lost 2 bases and 3 bases, in that order; junction bases with no gene match: 3. Looked up from germline, CDR1 is KGHSH and CDR2 is LQKENI. This sequence originates from an adult who received the AZD1222 COVID-19 vaccine. The chain carries TRBV18 and TRBJ1-2; 7 positions agree with TRBD1. Sequenced here: peripheral blood, sampled 28 days after the second AZD1222 dose. This CDR3 reads CASSPGRGDYGYTF. Here the CDR3 DNA reads TGTGCCAGCTCACCAGGCAGGGGGGACTATGGCTACACCTTC.